One and the same sample provided the 17 T cell receptor beta chains below, sequenced in a study of cytomegalovirus exposure and HLA in healthy donors. The study ran its PCR with 60 Vbeta and 13 Jbeta primers. The assay was immunoSEQ multiplex PCR, and TCRdb's table has in-frame clones only and misses some. Altogether 90,000 to 130,000 clones are present, roughly 85% being singletons, with the ten largest covering about a fifth. Sequencing input: PBMCs. These receptors all stem from a man aged 25-40 years in good health and CMV-seropositive.

The V gene is TRBV5-5, the J gene TRBJ2-7, with D possibly being TRBD2 (6 bases). Trimming stripped 0 bases from V and 13 bases from J, with 14 bases between. The CDR3 extends over 12 amino acids. Germline V gene lookup returns CDR1 SGHKS and CDR2 YYEKEE (reference sequence). The CDR3 loop reads CASSLELGEDYF. Written as DNA, the CDR3 is TGTGCCAGCAGCTTGGAACTCGGGGAGGACTACTTC.

This rearrangement joins TRBV4-2 to TRBJ2-3; D is perhaps TRBD1 (5 bases). This CDR3 has 16 amino acids. V lost 0 bases and J 1 base, leaving 11 bases between the germline ends. The germline V gene has CDR1 LGHNA and CDR2 YNFKEQ. For the CDR3, the DNA is TGTGCCAGCAGCCAAGAGGGGCTCCCAGGCACAGATACGCAGTATTTT. Translating gives CASSQEGLPGTDTQYF.

This clone was seen a single time. The chain combines TRBV11-2 with TRBJ1-1; TRBD1 agrees at 12 bases. The length of the CDR3 is 15 residues. Germline lookup yields CDR1 SGHAT and CDR2 FQNNGV. With 7 bases clipped from V and 4 bases from J, the junction kept 7 bases outside the gene matches. The CDR3 here is CASTWDRGPVTEAFF. The CDR3 DNA is TGTGCCAGCACCTGGGACAGGGGGCCAGTCACTGAAGCTTTCTTT.

A single count supports this clone. The V call is TRBV5-5, the J call TRBJ2-7, with TRBD2 matching over 8 bases. The germline CDR1 and CDR2 sequences are SGHKS and YYEKEE (reference sequence). V was pared by 2 bases and J by 10 bases, with 5 bases of the junction left unmatched. The CDR3 extends over 12 amino acids. DNA for the CDR3: TGTGCCAGCAGCTTAGCGGGGGACCTCCAGTACTTC. Amino acids: CASSLAGDLQYF. Full variable domain (outside the CDR3, taken from reference TRBV5-5 and TRBJ2-7): DAGVTQSPTHLIKTRGQQVTLRCSPISGHKSVSWYQQVLGQGPQFIFQYYEKEERGRGNFPDRFSARQFPNYSSELNVNALLLGDSALYLCASSLAGDLQYFGPGTRLTVT.

In this sample, this clone turned up once. V usage is TRBV6-1 and J usage is TRBJ1-2, with D possibly TRBD1 on 6 matching bases. The CDR3 is made up of 13 amino acids. The V and J ends lost 7 bases and 7 bases respectively, with 16 bases between them. From germline, CDR1 is MNHNS and CDR2 SASEGT. This chain's CDR3 is CASTKWGGLGYTF. CDR3 coding DNA: TGTGCCAGCACCAAGTGGGGGGGCCTTGGCTACACCTTC.

The V call is TRBV2, the J call TRBJ2-2; 7 bases match TRBD1. Germline lookup yields CDR1 SNHLY and CDR2 FYNNEI. V shed 5 bases, J shed 4 bases, and the junction held 7 bases outside the gene matches. This CDR3 comprises 15 residues. The CDR3 DNA follows: TGTGCCAGCAGTTTAACAGGGGTCGGCACCGGGGAGCTGTTTTTT. Amino acid sequence: CASSLTGVGTGELFF.

This clone was detected only a few times. The V call is TRBV10-3, the J call TRBJ2-5; weak D call: TRBD2 (6 bases). V shed 9 bases and J shed 0 bases, with 11 bases lying between them. CDR1 and CDR2 (germline): ENHRY, SYGVKD. The CDR3 sequence is 13 residues long. CDR3 residues: CAIAGGYQETQYF. DNA for the CDR3: TGTGCCATTGCCGGGGGTTACCAAGAGACCCAGTACTTC.

The chain combines TRBV15 with TRBJ2-1, with D uncertain. Trimming removed 3 bases from V and 6 bases from J, with 15 bases in between. Germline V CDR1 and CDR2: LNHNV, YYDKDF (reference sequence). The CDR3 is 15 amino acids. The CDR3 nucleotides read TGTGCCACCAGCAGGTCCTTCCTGGGCGTCAATGAGCAGTTCTTC. Translating it yields CATSRSFLGVNEQFF.

The chain couples TRBV13 to TRBJ2-7; 7 bases are a match to TRBD1. In germline, CDR1 is PRHDT, CDR2 FYEKMQ (reference sequence). The CDR3 runs to 13 residues. V lost 5 bases and J lost 3; bases outside the gene matches: 4. The CDR3 region has the DNA TGTGCCAGCAGCCCAAGGGGGCTCTACGAGCAGTACGTC. It translates to CASSPRGLYEQYV.

The CDR3 DNA sequence: TGTGCCAGCAGTTTTGGTAACAGCCAAGAGACCCAGTACTTC. Amino acids: CASSFGNSQETQYF. The genes are TRBV28 and TRBJ2-5; no firm D call. The germline V gene has CDR1 MDHEN and CDR2 SYDVKM. The V end was cut by 3 bases, the J end by 1 base, with 9 bases between. The CDR3 spans 14 residues. The full variable domain, completed using reference TRBV28 and TRBJ2-5, is DVKVTQSSRYLVKRTGEKVFLECVQDMDHENMFWYRQDPGLGLRLIYFSYDVKMKEKGDIPEGYSVSREKKERFSLILESASTNQTSMYLCASSFGNSQETQYFGPGTRLLVL.

The V gene is TRBV2, the J gene TRBJ2-6; possible D gene TRBD1, 5 bases. Trimming cost V 6 bases and J 4 bases, with 10 bases left between them. The germline V gene has CDR1 SNHLY and CDR2 FYNNEI. The CDR3 is 14 amino acids. CDR3 DNA: TGTGCCAGCAGGGGGCGGACCGGGGCCAACGTCCTGACTTTC. It codes for CASRGRTGANVLTF.

V is TRBV4-1 and J is TRBJ2-2; possibly TRBD1 for D (5 bases). Germline CDR1 MGHRA, CDR2 YSYEKL. Trimming took 3 bases from V and 7 from J, leaving 15 bases between them. The CDR3 length is 15 residues. The CDR3 sequence is CASSHFQGLGGELFF. CDR3 sequence (DNA): TGCGCCAGCAGCCATTTTCAGGGATTAGGCGGGGAGCTGTTTTTT.

The chain combines TRBV2 with TRBJ2-7; 10 nucleotides agree with TRBD2. Trimming cost V 2 bases and J 4 bases; bases outside gene matches: 11. Germline V lookup: CDR1 SNHLY, CDR2 FYNNEI. The CDR3 spans 17 residues. The CDR3 nucleotides read TGTGCCAGCAGTGAAAGGAGCGGGGGGGCTAGGGGGTACGAGCAGTACTTC. It is translated as CASSERSGGARGYEQYF.

The chain carries TRBV7-9 and TRBJ2-7, with TRBD1 matching 8 bases. CDR1 is SEHNR, CDR2 FQNEAQ, per germline (reference sequence). Unmatched junction bases numbered 6, after V lost 5 bases and J lost 3 bases. The CDR3 length is 14 residues. CDR3 residues: CASSTRTGLYEQYF. The DNA of the CDR3 is TGTGCCAGCAGCACGCGGACAGGGCTCTACGAGCAGTACTTC.

CDR3 sequence: CASSLTRQDSGANVLTF. CDR3 nucleotides: TGCGCCAGCAGCTTAACGAGACAGGACTCTGGGGCCAACGTCCTGACTTTC. The chain employs TRBV5-1 and TRBJ2-6; possibly TRBD1 for D (6 bases). V was shortened by 2 bases and J by 0 bases, with 12 bases between the two germline ends. In germline, CDR1 is SGHRS, CDR2 YFSETQ. This CDR3 has 17 residues. The variable domain in full, completed from reference TRBV5-1 and TRBJ2-6, reads KAGVTQTPRYLIKTRGQQVTLSCSPISGHRSVSWYQQTPGQGLQFLFEYFSETQRNKGNFPGRFSGRQFSNSRSEMNVSTLELGDSALYLCASSLTRQDSGANVLTFGAGSRLTVL.

This clone came up once. V gene TRBV5-1 combines with J gene TRBJ2-3; D is unclear. The germline CDR1 and CDR2 sequences are SGHRS and YFSETQ. The CDR3 is 15 amino acids. Trimming removed 0 bases from V and 4 bases from J, with 12 bases in between. The CDR3 sequence is CASSLDPSSSDTQYF. CDR3 nucleotide sequence: TGCGCCAGCAGCTTGGACCCTAGTAGTTCAGATACGCAGTATTTT. Combining the CDR3 with reference TRBV5-1 and TRBJ2-3 gives the whole variable domain KAGVTQTPRYLIKTRGQQVTLSCSPISGHRSVSWYQQTPGQGLQFLFEYFSETQRNKGNFPGRFSGRQFSNSRSEMNVSTLELGDSALYLCASSLDPSSSDTQYFGPGTRLTVL.

The chain combines TRBV5-5 with TRBJ1-1; D is unresolved. The V gene's germline CDR1 is SGHKS and CDR2 YYEKEE (reference sequence). V was clipped by 7 bases and J by 1 base, with 11 bases between them. The CDR3 is 13 residues long. This CDR3 reads CASAREWNTEAFF. CDR3 bases: TGTGCCAGCGCCCGGGAGTGGAACACTGAAGCTTTCTTT.